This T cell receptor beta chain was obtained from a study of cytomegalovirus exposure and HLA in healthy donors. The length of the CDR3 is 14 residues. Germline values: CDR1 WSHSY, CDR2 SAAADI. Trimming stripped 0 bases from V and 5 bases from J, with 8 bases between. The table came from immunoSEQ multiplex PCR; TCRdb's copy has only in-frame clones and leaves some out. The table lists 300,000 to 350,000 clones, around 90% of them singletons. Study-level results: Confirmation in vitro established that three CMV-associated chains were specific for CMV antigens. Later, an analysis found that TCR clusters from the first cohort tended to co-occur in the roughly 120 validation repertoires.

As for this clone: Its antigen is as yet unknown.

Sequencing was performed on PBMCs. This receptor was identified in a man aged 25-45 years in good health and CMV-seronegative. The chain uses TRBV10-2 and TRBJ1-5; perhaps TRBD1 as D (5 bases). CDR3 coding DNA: TGCGCCAGCAGTGAGTCGGGGCGGCATCAGCCCCAGCATTTT. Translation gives CASSESGRHQPQHF.